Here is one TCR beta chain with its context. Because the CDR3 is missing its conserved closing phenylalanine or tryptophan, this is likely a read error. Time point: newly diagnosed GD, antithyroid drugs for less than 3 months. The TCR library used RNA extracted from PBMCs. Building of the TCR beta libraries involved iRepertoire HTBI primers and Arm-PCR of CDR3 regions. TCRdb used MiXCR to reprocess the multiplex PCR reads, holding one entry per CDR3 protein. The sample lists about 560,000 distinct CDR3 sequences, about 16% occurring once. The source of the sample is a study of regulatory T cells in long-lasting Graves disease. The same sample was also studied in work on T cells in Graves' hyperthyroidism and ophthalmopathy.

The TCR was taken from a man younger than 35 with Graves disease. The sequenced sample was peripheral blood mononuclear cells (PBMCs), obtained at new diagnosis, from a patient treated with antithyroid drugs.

The CDR3 loop is CACQPWGTSGRTDTQYL. The DNA of the CDR3 is TGTGCCTGCCAACCTTGGGGGACTAGCGGTCGCACAGATACGCAGTATCTT. The chain carries TRBV30 and TRBJ2-3, with 11 bases that match TRBD2. J lost 1 base, V lost 6 bases, and 12 bases had no gene match. Germline V gives CDR1 GTSNPN, CDR2 SVGIG (reference sequence). The CDR3 is 17 residues long.